These 18 T cell receptor beta chains were all obtained from the same sample, sequenced in a study of blood T cell repertoires in COVID-19. Clones were read by immunoSEQ multiplex PCR, and TCRdb kept only the in-frame ones, dropping some. The profile shows 25,000 to 30,000 clones, around 89% of them singletons. The sequenced sample was peripheral blood. These receptors originate from a human donor in a cohort sampled during active COVID-19.

V usage is TRBV7-2 and J usage is TRBJ1-1; TRBD1 aligns across 7 bases. The CDR3 spans 15 residues. V lost 6 bases, J lost 1 base, and 8 bases stayed unmatched. Germline loops: CDR1 SGHTA, CDR2 FQGNSA. DNA for the CDR3: TGTGCCAGCAGTTTACCAGGGGGACCGAACACTGAAGCTTTCTTT. Protein product: CASSLPGGPNTEAFF.

This clone was counted a few times. The chain employs TRBV27 and TRBJ2-1; TRBD2 matches 7 bases. J was trimmed by 9 bases and V by 5 bases; bases with no gene match: 16. The CDR3 spans 16 residues. Germline V gene sequence: CDR1 MNHEY, CDR2 SMNVEV (reference sequence). This CDR3 reads CASSPTGGGISGEQFF. CDR3 nucleotide sequence: TGTGCCAGCAGTCCAACGGGGGGTGGGATTTCGGGTGAGCAGTTCTTC.

The chain carries TRBV7-8 and TRBJ2-1, with a possible D match to TRBD1 (5 bases). Germline CDR1 SGHVS, CDR2 FQNEAQ. The length of the CDR3 is 16 residues. With 2 bases removed from V and 2 bases from J, the gap between germline ends came to 13 bases. CDR3 nucleotides: TGTGCCAGCAGCTTATTCCGGGCAGGGCCCTACAATGAGCAGTTCTTC. This translates into CASSLFRAGPYNEQFF.

The CDR3 sequence is CGDLTGAGTEAFF. CDR3 coding DNA: TGTGGGGACTTGACAGGGGCTGGGACTGAAGCTTTCTTT. The chain has TRBV7-2 and TRBJ1-1; 8 bases align to TRBD1. CDR1 is SGHTA and CDR2 is FQGNSA in the germline V gene. This CDR3 has 13 amino acids.

The CDR3 is CASSPGSGSSGNTIYF. In DNA form, the CDR3 reads TGTGCCAGCTCTCCGGGATCGGGCTCTTCGGGAAACACCATATATTTT. The V call is TRBV18, the J call TRBJ1-3; D unclear. V lost 6 bases and J 4 bases, leaving 19 bases between the germline ends. The CDR3 runs to 16 residues. Germline V lookup: CDR1 KGHSH, CDR2 LQKENI. The full variable domain, rest sourced from reference TRBV18 and TRBJ1-3, is NAGVMQNPRHLVRRRGQEARLRCSPMKGHSHVYWYRQLPEEGLKFMVYLQKENIIDESGMPKERFSAEFPKEGPSILRIQQVVRGDSAAYFCASSPGSGSSGNTIYFGEGSWLTVV.

A single count supports this clone. This sequence joins TRBV4-3 and TRBJ2-7; 8 bases map to TRBD2. The CDR3 totals 15 residues. The V gene's germline CDR1 is LGHNA and CDR2 YSLEER. The ends lost 1 base at V and 3 bases at J; junction bases unmatched: 5. The CDR3 DNA follows: TGCGCCAGCAGCCAAGTGATAGCGGGGAACTACGAGCAGTACTTC. Translation: CASSQVIAGNYEQYF.

The J gene is TRBJ1-5, the V gene TRBV5-1; 8 positions agree with TRBD1. Losses at the gene ends were 0 bases for V and 6 bases for J; bases not matched to a gene: 11. Germline V gene lookup returns CDR1 SGHRS and CDR2 YFSETQ. The CDR3 spans 17 residues. CDR3 residues: CASSLGSWQGAGQPQHF. The DNA for the CDR3 is TGCGCCAGCAGCTTGGGTTCTTGGCAGGGGGCTGGTCAGCCCCAGCATTTT.

The chain couples TRBV9 to TRBJ2-1; 9 bases map to TRBD2. The germline V gene encodes CDR1 SGDLS and CDR2 YYNGEE. The CDR3 spans 15 residues. With 3 bases clipped from V and 8 bases from J, the junction kept 9 bases outside the gene matches. CDR3 bases: TGTGCCAGCAGCGCCACCGGGACTAGCAGGGATGAGCAGTTCTTC. Translation: CASSATGTSRDEQFF.

The genes are TRBV11-3 and TRBJ2-4; TRBD1 might be the D (5 bases). The CDR3 contains 14 residues. The V end was cut by 5 bases, the J end by 8 bases, with 16 bases between. The germline V gene has CDR1 SGHNT and CDR2 YENEEA. The CDR3: CASSPGARSDIQYF. In DNA form, the CDR3 reads TGTGCCAGCAGCCCTGGGGCTAGATCCGACATTCAGTACTTC.

This chain links TRBV4-1 with TRBJ2-1, with D uncertain. CDR3 length equals 14 residues. Trimming shortened V by 0 bases and J by 6 bases, and 9 bases separated the two germline ends. Germline values: CDR1 MGHRA, CDR2 YSYEKL. CDR3 residues: CASSQEIEANEQFF. The CDR3, as DNA: TGCGCCAGCAGCCAAGAAATCGAGGCCAATGAGCAGTTCTTC.

V usage is TRBV19 and J usage is TRBJ1-2, with D maybe TRBD1 (6 bases). The germline V gene has CDR1 LNHDA and CDR2 SQIVND (reference sequence). The CDR3 has 14 residues. V was cut by 8 bases and J by 5 bases, with 18 bases left in between. The CDR3 region is CASLPPGESYGYTF. CDR3 coding DNA: TGTGCCAGTCTTCCTCCAGGGGAATCGTATGGCTACACCTTC.

The CDR3 DNA sequence: TGTGCCAGCTCACCACCTGTAACACCTACGCAGTATTTT. Its translation: CASSPPVTPTQYF. The chain couples TRBV18 to TRBJ2-3, with no clear D. This CDR3 has 13 amino acids. Germline CDR1 reads KGHSH; CDR2 reads LQKENI. Trimming stripped 0 bases from V and 8 bases from J, with 9 bases between. Full variable domain (rest looked up from reference TRBV18 and TRBJ2-3): NAGVMQNPRHLVRRRGQEARLRCSPMKGHSHVYWYRQLPEEGLKFMVYLQKENIIDESGMPKERFSAEFPKEGPSILRIQQVVRGDSAAYFCASSPPVTPTQYFGPGTRLTVL.

The genes are TRBV27 and TRBJ2-7; 8 bases align to TRBD2. Per the germline V gene, CDR1 is MNHEY and CDR2 is SMNVEV (reference sequence). CDR3 size: 15 residues. V gave up 4 bases and J gave up 3 bases; unmatched junction bases: 8. The CDR3 sequence is CASSSLPAGGYEQYF. DNA of the CDR3: TGTGCCAGCAGTTCCCTCCCGGCGGGGGGCTACGAGCAGTACTTC.

V gene TRBV5-6 combines with J gene TRBJ2-7, with 7 positions matching TRBD1. The CDR3 runs 15 residues. Trimming at V came to 2 bases and at J to 2 bases, leaving 7 bases not matched to a gene. The germline gives CDR1 SGHDT, CDR2 YYEEEE. The CDR3 bases are TGTGCCAGCAGCTTTGCCGGGACAGAGCCCTACGAGCAGTACTTC. Its protein product is CASSFAGTEPYEQYF.

The chain joins TRBV20-1 to TRBJ2-3; D may be TRBD2 (5 bases). V was shortened by 1 base and J by 11 bases, with 10 bases between the two germline ends. This CDR3 is 11 amino acids long. CDR1 is DFQATT and CDR2 is SNEGSKA in the germline V gene (reference sequence). CDR3 loop: CSARVGRGQYF. CDR3 bases: TGCAGTGCTAGAGTTGGGAGAGGGCAGTATTTT.

Here the CDR3 DNA reads TGTGCCAGCAGCTGGGGACAACCGGGAGGAGGGGACTTCAGCTACGAGCAGTACTTC. It translates to CASSWGQPGGGDFSYEQYF. The gene calls are TRBV7-9 and TRBJ2-7; D is possibly TRBD2 (7 bases). Germline V CDR1 and CDR2: SEHNR, FQNEAQ (reference sequence). CDR3 length equals 19 residues. Trimming pared 4 bases from V and 3 bases from J, leaving 28 bases between.

Only a few counts were recorded for this clone. This rearrangement joins TRBV11-2 to TRBJ1-3, with TRBD1 matching 9 bases. V was pared by 4 bases and J by 4 bases, with 8 bases of the junction left unmatched. Germline CDR1 SGHAT, CDR2 FQNNGV. The CDR3 sequence is 16 residues long. In DNA form, the CDR3 reads TGTGCCAGCAGCTCCGGGACAGGGTTAAGAGGAAACACCATATATTTT. The encoded protein is CASSSGTGLRGNTIYF.

This sequence joins TRBV19 and TRBJ1-5, with 8 positions matching TRBD1. The CDR3 length is 15 residues. Per the germline V gene, CDR1 is LNHDA and CDR2 is SQIVND (reference sequence). V lost 3 bases and J lost 5; bases outside the gene matches: 6. CDR3 residues: CASSMSRGQYQPQHF. CDR3 DNA sequence: TGTGCCAGTAGTATGTCCAGGGGGCAGTATCAGCCCCAGCATTTT. Based on the CDR3 plus reference TRBV19 and TRBJ1-5, the full variable domain is DGGITQSPKYLFRKEGQNVTLSCEQNLNHDAMYWYRQDPGQGLRLIYYSQIVNDFQKGDIAEGYSVSREKKESFPLTVTSAQKNPTAFYLCASSMSRGQYQPQHFGDGTRLSIL.